Each of the 31 T cell receptor beta chains below was sequenced from the same sample in a study of cytomegalovirus exposure and HLA in healthy donors. Vbeta (60) and Jbeta (13) primers were used in the PCR. Assay used: immunoSEQ multiplex PCR; TCRdb lists only in-frame clones, some missing. Of some 200,000 clones detected, almost 70% appear once; the ten largest clones hold less than 3%. The source material was PBMCs. All receptors derive from a man aged 35-49 years in good health and CMV-seropositive.

V gene TRBV15 combines with J gene TRBJ2-7; D is perhaps TRBD2 (6 bases). Germline V gene data show CDR1 as LNHNV and CDR2 as YYDKDF (reference sequence). There are 14 residues in the CDR3. The V and J ends lost 0 bases and 2 bases respectively, with 8 bases between them. The CDR3, as DNA: TGTGCCACCAGCAGAGAAGGGGAGGCCTACGAGCAGTACTTC. Protein product: CATSREGEAYEQYF.

This chain uses TRBV5-1 with TRBJ1-2; TRBD1 matches 7 bases. Germline loops: CDR1 SGHRS, CDR2 YFSETQ. J was trimmed by 0 bases and V by 4 bases; bases with no gene match: 6. The CDR3 runs 15 residues. The CDR3 spells CASSPQGDSNYGYTF. CDR3 coding DNA: TGCGCCAGCAGCCCTCAGGGGGACTCTAACTATGGCTACACCTTC.

A few counts support this clone. V and J are TRBV7-2 and TRBJ2-5, with 7 positions matching TRBD2. The V gene end was trimmed by 1 base and the J gene end by 4 bases; junction bases not matched to a gene: 3. Germline V gene sequence: CDR1 SGHTA, CDR2 FQGNSA. CDR3 length: 14 amino acids. CDR3 sequence reads: CASSLGGRRETQYF. The CDR3 DNA is TGTGCCAGCAGCTTAGGCGGGAGACGAGAGACCCAGTACTTC.

V gene TRBV5-4 combines with J gene TRBJ1-1; D is unresolved. Germline CDR1 and CDR2: SGHNT and YYREEE (reference sequence). This CDR3 has 14 amino acids. Trimming removed 0 bases at V and 1 base at J, with 7 bases between. CDR3 nucleotide sequence: TGTGCCAGCAGCTTGGACTTTCAGAACACTGAAGCTTTCTTT. It specifies CASSLDFQNTEAFF. Drawing the rest from reference TRBV5-4 and TRBJ1-1, the complete variable domain is ETGVTQSPTHLIKTRGQQVTLRCSSQSGHNTVSWYQQALGQGPQFIFQYYREEENGRGNFPPRFSGLQFPNYSSELNVNALELDDSALYLCASSLDFQNTEAFFGQGTRLTVV.

This chain links TRBV7-6 with TRBJ2-5, with D possibly matching TRBD2 (6 bases). Germline V gene data show CDR1 as SGHVS and CDR2 as FNYEAQ. The CDR3 runs to 13 residues. The V end was cut by 5 bases, the J end by 5 bases, with 12 bases between. DNA for the CDR3: TGTGCCAGCAGCGGGGGGTGGGGGGAGACCCAGTACTTC. As protein: CASSGGWGETQYF.

This rearrangement joins TRBV10-3 to TRBJ1-2; 7 bases fit TRBD1. The CDR3 consists of 14 residues. CDR1 and CDR2 (germline): ENHRY, SYGVKD. V dropped 1 base and J dropped 5; count of bases not matched to a gene: 4. Here the CDR3 DNA reads TGTGCCATCAGTGAGTTTGACAGGGATTATGGCTACACCTTC. Amino acids: CAISEFDRDYGYTF.

The chain uses TRBV2 and TRBJ1-2; 9 bases fit TRBD1. With V trimmed by 3 bases and J by 3 bases, 5 bases remained unmatched. This CDR3 spans 15 amino acids. CDR1 SNHLY and CDR2 FYNNEI come from the germline V gene. DNA of the CDR3: TGTGCCAGCAGTGATGGGACAGGGTTCCACTATGGCTACACCTTC. Translated, it gives CASSDGTGFHYGYTF.

The chain joins TRBV15 to TRBJ2-4; possibly TRBD2 for D (5 bases). The V and J ends lost 0 bases and 5 bases respectively, with 11 bases between them. The CDR3 has 15 amino acids. The germline V gene encodes CDR1 LNHNV and CDR2 YYDKDF (reference sequence). CDR3 in DNA: TGTGCCACCAGCAGAGATCGAGGGTCCCAAAACATTCAGTACTTC. Protein sequence: CATSRDRGSQNIQYF.

The CDR3 loop is CASSASGGIYNEQFF. CDR3 in DNA: TGTGCCAGTAGTGCTAGCGGGGGGATATACAATGAGCAGTTCTTC. The V gene is TRBV19, the J gene TRBJ2-1; 11 bases match TRBD2. The CDR3 spans 15 residues. V dropped 5 bases and J dropped 4; count of bases not matched to a gene: 4. CDR1 and CDR2 (germline): LNHDA, SQIVND (reference sequence).

The V gene is TRBV5-1, the J gene TRBJ2-2; D ambiguous. There are 15 residues in the CDR3. Germline values: CDR1 SGHRS, CDR2 YFSETQ. Between the trimmed V and J ends, which lost 5 bases and 6 bases, there was a span of 17 bases. CDR3 coding DNA: TGCGCCAGCAGTCCTGGTTCGAGGAGCGCCGGGGAGCTGTTTTTT. The encoded protein is CASSPGSRSAGELFF.

Remarks on this clone: Other DNA sequences from this sample encode an identical CDR3 as well. J is TRBJ1-3 and V is TRBV5-1; D is uncertain. Germline V gene data show CDR1 as SGHRS and CDR2 as YFSETQ. Deletions cut 0 bases from V and 5 bases from J, with 6 bases between. The CDR3 spans 13 residues. The CDR3 loop is CASSLGGRNTIYF. CDR3 DNA sequence: TGCGCCAGCAGCTTGGGAGGGAGAAACACCATATATTTT.

This clone was picked up one time. The gene calls are TRBV4-1 and TRBJ1-1; D perhaps matches TRBD1 (5 bases). The ends were cut back, 5 bases at V and 0 bases at J, with 13 bases in the middle. The CDR3 has 15 residues. Per the germline V gene, CDR1 is MGHRA and CDR2 is YSYEKL. Here the CDR3 DNA reads TGCGCCAGCAGCATCCTCCGGACACTGAACACTGAAGCTTTCTTT. Translating gives CASSILRTLNTEAFF.

The chain couples TRBV4-1 to TRBJ2-5; weak D call: TRBD1 (5 bases). The J call is in doubt because the DNA end fits TRBJ2-7 better. CDR3 length: 15 amino acids. Germline CDR1 and CDR2: MGHRA and YSYEKL. CDR3 sequence: CASSRIRDNSYEQYF. The CDR3 DNA is TGCGCCAGCAGCCGCATCAGGGATAACTCCTACGAGCAGTACTTC.

This clone was detected once. The rearrangement links TRBV19 to TRBJ2-4, with a weak D call TRBD2 (6 bases). CDR3 length: 17 amino acids. The V and J ends lost 5 bases and 5 bases respectively, with 22 bases between them. From germline, CDR1 is LNHDA and CDR2 SQIVND (reference sequence). The CDR3 protein is CASSRSPASGVENIQYF. The DNA for the CDR3 is TGTGCCAGTAGTCGGTCCCCGGCGTCGGGGGTGGAAAACATTCAGTACTTC. Full variable domain (outside the CDR3, taken from reference TRBV19 and TRBJ2-4): DGGITQSPKYLFRKEGQNVTLSCEQNLNHDAMYWYRQDPGQGLRLIYYSQIVNDFQKGDIAEGYSVSREKKESFPLTVTSAQKNPTAFYLCASSRSPASGVENIQYFGAGTRLSVL.

V usage is TRBV29-1 and J usage is TRBJ2-7; D possibly corresponds to TRBD2 (5 bases). There are 14 residues in the CDR3. The V end was cut by 1 base, the J end by 3 bases, with 13 bases between. The germline V gene has CDR1 SQVTM and CDR2 ANQGSEA. CDR3 DNA sequence: TGCAGCGTTGAAGTGTACCTGGGGAGCTACGAGCAGTACTTC. Its protein product is CSVEVYLGSYEQYF.

The CDR3 DNA is TGTGCCAGCAGCCCGGGGGGGCCAGATACGCAGTATTTT. It codes for CASSPGGPDTQYF. The chain joins TRBV7-3 to TRBJ2-3; 8 bases match TRBD2. Germline assignment: CDR1 SGHTA and CDR2 FQGTGA. J gave up 4 bases and V 5 bases, and 2 bases lay outside the gene matches. The CDR3 consists of 13 residues.

The chain uses TRBV7-2 and TRBJ2-1; TRBD2 might be the D (6 bases). V was clipped by 1 base and J by 3 bases, with 13 bases between them. This CDR3 has 16 amino acids. Looked up from germline, CDR1 is SGHTA and CDR2 is FQGNSA. CDR3: CASSLVWGVFYNEQFF. The CDR3 bases are TGTGCCAGCAGCTTAGTCTGGGGGGTGTTCTACAATGAGCAGTTCTTC.

The CDR3 DNA is TGTGCCAGCAGCTTAGCGGTTAGCGGGGGATACAATGAGCAGTTCTTC. Encoded protein: CASSLAVSGGYNEQFF. J is TRBJ2-1 and V is TRBV7-2, with 9 positions matching TRBD2. Germline V lookup: CDR1 SGHTA, CDR2 FQGNSA. This CDR3 spans 16 amino acids. V lost 0 bases, J lost 4 bases, and 4 bases stayed unmatched.

A single count supports this clone. This chain links TRBV13 with TRBJ1-5, with D perhaps TRBD1 (5 bases). CDR1 PRHDT and CDR2 FYEKMQ come from the germline V gene (reference sequence). Trimming left V 0 bases short and J 9 bases short, with 9 bases between. There are 13 residues in the CDR3. CDR3 in DNA: TGTGCCAGCAGCTTAGGACAGGAAGGGCCCCAGCATTTT. Its translation: CASSLGQEGPQHF.

A remark on this clone: A junction end diverges from the germline sequence, so it may reflect a read error. This rearrangement joins TRBV13 to TRBJ1-2, with TRBD1 matching 7 bases. Germline V gives CDR1 PRHDT, CDR2 FYEKMQ (reference sequence). The CDR3 is 18 residues long. CDR3 sequence: CASSLMLGGAIGNYGHTF. CDR3 DNA: TGTGCCAGCAGCTTAATGCTAGGGGGCGCGATAGGTAACTATGGCCACACCTTC. Drawing the rest from reference TRBV13 and TRBJ1-2, the complete variable domain is AAGVIQSPRHLIKEKRETATLKCYPIPRHDTVYWYQQGPGQDPQFLISFYEKMQSDKGSIPDRFSAQQFSDYHSELNMSSLELGDSALYFCASSLMLGGAIGNYGHTFGSGTRLTVV.

This chain joins TRBV7-2 and TRBJ1-2; D remains unclear. This CDR3 region has 16 residues. Trimming took off 4 bases at V and 8 bases at J, with 23 bases between the two ends. Germline V gene sequence: CDR1 SGHTA, CDR2 FQGNSA. The CDR3 DNA follows: TGTGCCAGCAGCTCCCTGGCGGGAGAGGGCTGGGGAGGCTACACCTTC. Translated, it gives CASSSLAGEGWGGYTF.

This rearrangement joins TRBV6-5 to TRBJ2-2; TRBD1 might be the D (6 bases). CDR1 MNHEY and CDR2 SVGAGI come from the germline V gene. This CDR3 is 14 amino acids long. V lost 9 bases to trimming and J lost 5 bases, with 16 bases between them. Written as DNA, the CDR3 is TGTGCCAGTGTACAGGGTGCGGAAACCGGGGAGCTGTTTTTT. This codes for CASVQGAETGELFF.

This clone was observed a single time. The genes are TRBV6-1 and TRBJ1-1, with TRBD1 as a possible D gene (5 bases). Germline V CDR1 and CDR2: MNHNS, SASEGT. The CDR3 length is 14 residues. V was cut by 6 bases and J by 1 base, with 12 bases left in between. CDR3 sequence: CASSSGGGNTEAFF. In DNA form, the CDR3 reads TGTGCCAGCAGCTCCGGGGGGGGGAACACTGAAGCTTTCTTT.

V usage is TRBV15 and J usage is TRBJ1-2; D gene unclear. The CDR3 is made up of 11 amino acids. CDR1 is LNHNV, CDR2 YYDKDF, per germline (reference sequence). Trimming took off 0 bases at V and 8 bases at J, with 4 bases between the two ends. Written as DNA, the CDR3 is TGTGCCACCAGCAGAGAGCGCGGCTACACCTTC. Translating it yields CATSRERGYTF. Drawing the rest from reference TRBV15 and TRBJ1-2, the complete variable domain is DAMVIQNPRYQVTQFGKPVTLSCSQTLNHNVMYWYQQKSSQAPKLLFHYYDKDFNNEADTPDNFQSRRPNTSFCFLDIRSPGLGDTAMYLCATSRERGYTFGSGTRLTVV.

There are a few counts of this clone. V and J are TRBV6-1 and TRBJ1-2, with 11 bases lining up with TRBD1. V shed 6 bases, J shed 5 bases, and the junction held 2 bases outside the gene matches. This CDR3 comprises 13 residues. CDR1 and CDR2 (germline): MNHNS, SASEGT. In DNA, the CDR3 is TGTGCCAGCAGAGGACAGGGGGCATATGGCTACACCTTC. It translates to CASRGQGAYGYTF.

This rearrangement joins TRBV5-1 to TRBJ2-7, with a possible D match to TRBD1 (5 bases). This CDR3 has 14 residues. CDR1 is SGHRS and CDR2 is YFSETQ in the germline V gene. V gave up 0 bases and J gave up 5 bases, with 12 bases separating them. The CDR3, as DNA: TGCGCCAGCAGCTTGGCCCAGGGTGTGGACGAGCAGTACTTC. Translating gives CASSLAQGVDEQYF.

This clone was counted a few times. The gene calls are TRBV11-2 and TRBJ1-4; 8 bases agree with TRBD1. Germline CDR1 is SGHAT and CDR2 is FQNNGV. CDR3 length: 15 residues. V gave up 4 bases and J gave up 1 base; unmatched junction bases: 2. Here the CDR3 reads CASSSTGVTNEKLFF. CDR3 in DNA: TGTGCCAGCAGCTCGACAGGGGTAACTAATGAAAAACTGTTTTTT.

The chain couples TRBV19 to TRBJ2-7; tentative D call: TRBD2 (6 bases). V shed 1 base and J shed 5 bases, with 15 bases lying between them. CDR3 length: 15 residues. Germline-derived CDR1 and CDR2 are LNHDA and SQIVND (reference sequence). In nucleotides, the CDR3 is TGTGCCAGTAGTATAGCCGCGGGGCGCGGGAACGAGCAGTACTTC. Translation: CASSIAAGRGNEQYF.

V is TRBV5-6 and J is TRBJ2-3; D possibly corresponds to TRBD1 (5 bases). The CDR3 spans 14 residues. The V end was cut by 3 bases, the J end by 4 bases, with 12 bases between. Looked up from germline, CDR1 is SGHDT and CDR2 is YYEEEE. The CDR3 region is CASSSRVEADTQYF. The CDR3 DNA reads TGTGCCAGCAGCTCCAGGGTTGAGGCAGATACGCAGTATTTT.

This chain uses TRBV6-5 with TRBJ1-4; no clear D gene. This CDR3 is 13 amino acids long. V lost 0 bases and J lost 7, with 6 bases in between. Germline loops: CDR1 MNHEY, CDR2 SVGAGI. The CDR3 protein is CASSYSPSEKLFF. In nucleotides, the CDR3 is TGTGCCAGCAGTTACTCGCCCAGTGAAAAACTGTTTTTT.

This rearrangement joins TRBV5-1 to TRBJ1-3, with a weak D call TRBD1 (6 bases). Trimming removed 2 bases at V and 0 bases at J, with 24 bases between. The V gene's germline CDR1 is SGHRS and CDR2 YFSETQ. This CDR3 has 20 amino acids. As DNA, the CDR3 is TGCGCCAGCAGCTTATACCGGGACACTGCCGATACTTTCTCTGGAAACACCATATATTTT. Amino acids: CASSLYRDTADTFSGNTIYF.